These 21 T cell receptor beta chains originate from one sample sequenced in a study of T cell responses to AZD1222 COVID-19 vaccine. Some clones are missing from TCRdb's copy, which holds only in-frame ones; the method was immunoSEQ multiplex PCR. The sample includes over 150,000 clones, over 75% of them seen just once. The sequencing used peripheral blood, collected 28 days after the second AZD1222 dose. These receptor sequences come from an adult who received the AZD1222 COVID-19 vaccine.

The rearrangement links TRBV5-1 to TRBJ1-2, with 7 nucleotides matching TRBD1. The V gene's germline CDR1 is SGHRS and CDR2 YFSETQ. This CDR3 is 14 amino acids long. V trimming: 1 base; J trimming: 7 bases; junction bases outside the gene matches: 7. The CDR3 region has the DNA TGCGCCAGCAGCTTGCAGGGGGACCGGGGTGGCTACACCTTC. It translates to CASSLQGDRGGYTF.

As DNA, the CDR3 is TGTGCCAGCAGCGTGCGACAGGGAGATCCCGTTAGCAATCAGCCCCAGCATTTT. Translating gives CASSVRQGDPVSNQPQHF. The rearrangement joins TRBV6-2 or TRBV6-3 to TRBJ1-5; 7 bases agree with TRBD1. Germline loops: CDR1 MNHEY, CDR2 SVGEGT. This CDR3 is built from 18 residues. V was pared by 6 bases and J by 0 bases, with 14 bases of the junction left unmatched.

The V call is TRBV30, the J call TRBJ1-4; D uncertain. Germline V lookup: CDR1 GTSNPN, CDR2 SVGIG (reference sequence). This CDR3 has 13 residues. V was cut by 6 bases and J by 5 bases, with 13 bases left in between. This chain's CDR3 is CACGSGTNEKLFF. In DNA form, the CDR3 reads TGTGCCTGCGGGAGCGGTACGAATGAAAAACTGTTTTTT.

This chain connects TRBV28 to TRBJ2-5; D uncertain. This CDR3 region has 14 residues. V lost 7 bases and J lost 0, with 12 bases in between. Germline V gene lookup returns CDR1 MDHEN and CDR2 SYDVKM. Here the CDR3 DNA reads TGTGCCAGCACCCCCGGCGGAGACCAAGAGACCCAGTACTTC. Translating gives CASTPGGDQETQYF.

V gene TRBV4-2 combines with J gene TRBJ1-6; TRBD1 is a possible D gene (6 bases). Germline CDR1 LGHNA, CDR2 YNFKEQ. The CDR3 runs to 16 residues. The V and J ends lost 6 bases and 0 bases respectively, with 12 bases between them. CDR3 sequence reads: CASSSGQSSYNSPLHF. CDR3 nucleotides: TGTGCCAGCAGTTCCGGACAGAGCTCCTATAATTCACCCCTCCACTTT.

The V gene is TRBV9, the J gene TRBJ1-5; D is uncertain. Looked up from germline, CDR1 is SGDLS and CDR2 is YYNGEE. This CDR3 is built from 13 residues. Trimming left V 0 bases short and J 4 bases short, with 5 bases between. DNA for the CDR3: TGTGCCAGCAGCGTAGACGGGAATCAGCCCCAGCATTTT. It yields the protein CASSVDGNQPQHF.

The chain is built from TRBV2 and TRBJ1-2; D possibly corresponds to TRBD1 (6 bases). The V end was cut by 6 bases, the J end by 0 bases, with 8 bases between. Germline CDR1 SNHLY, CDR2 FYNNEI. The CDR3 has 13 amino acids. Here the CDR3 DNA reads TGTGCCAGCAGCAGGGGACCTAACTATGGCTACACCTTC. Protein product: CASSRGPNYGYTF.

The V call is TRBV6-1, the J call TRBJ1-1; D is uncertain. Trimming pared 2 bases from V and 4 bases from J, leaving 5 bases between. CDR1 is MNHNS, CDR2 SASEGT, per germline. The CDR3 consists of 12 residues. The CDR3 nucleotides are TGTGCCAGCAGTGAACGGAGCACTGAAGCTTTCTTT. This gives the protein CASSERSTEAFF.

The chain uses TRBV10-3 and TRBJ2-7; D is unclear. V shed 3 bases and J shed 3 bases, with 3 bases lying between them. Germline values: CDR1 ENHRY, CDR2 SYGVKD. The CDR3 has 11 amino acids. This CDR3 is CAISDHYEQYF. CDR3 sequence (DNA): TGTGCCATCAGTGACCACTACGAGCAGTACTTC.

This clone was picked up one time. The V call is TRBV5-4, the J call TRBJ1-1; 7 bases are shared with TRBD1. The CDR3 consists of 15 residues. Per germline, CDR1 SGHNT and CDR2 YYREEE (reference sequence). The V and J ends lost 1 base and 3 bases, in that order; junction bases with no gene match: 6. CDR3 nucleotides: TGTGCCAGCAGCTTGATTGGGCAGGGGGACACTGAAGCTTTCTTT. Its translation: CASSLIGQGDTEAFF.

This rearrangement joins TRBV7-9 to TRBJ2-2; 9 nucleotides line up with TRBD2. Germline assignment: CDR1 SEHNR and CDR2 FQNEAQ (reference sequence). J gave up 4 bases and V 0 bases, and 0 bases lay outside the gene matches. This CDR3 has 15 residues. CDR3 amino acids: CASSLARGGTGELFF. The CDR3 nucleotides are TGTGCCAGCAGCTTAGCGCGGGGGGGCACCGGGGAGCTGTTTTTT.

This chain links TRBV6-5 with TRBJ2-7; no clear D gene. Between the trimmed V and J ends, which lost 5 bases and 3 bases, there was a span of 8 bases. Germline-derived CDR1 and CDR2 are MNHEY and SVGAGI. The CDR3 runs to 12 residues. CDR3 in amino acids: CASSPGGYEQYF. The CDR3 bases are TGTGCCAGCAGTCCCGGCGGCTACGAGCAGTACTTC.

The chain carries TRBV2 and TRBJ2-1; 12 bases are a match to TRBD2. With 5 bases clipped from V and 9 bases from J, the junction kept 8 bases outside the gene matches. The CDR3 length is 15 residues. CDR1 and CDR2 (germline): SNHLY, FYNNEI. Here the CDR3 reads CASSSLAGGQSEQFF. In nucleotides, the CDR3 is TGTGCCAGCAGTTCTCTAGCGGGGGGGCAGAGTGAGCAGTTCTTC.

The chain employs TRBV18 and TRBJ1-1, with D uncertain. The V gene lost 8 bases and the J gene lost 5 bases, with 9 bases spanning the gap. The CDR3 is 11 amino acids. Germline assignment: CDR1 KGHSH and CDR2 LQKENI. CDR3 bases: TGTGCCAGCAACCGAGGAACTGAAGCTTTCTTT. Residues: CASNRGTEAFF.

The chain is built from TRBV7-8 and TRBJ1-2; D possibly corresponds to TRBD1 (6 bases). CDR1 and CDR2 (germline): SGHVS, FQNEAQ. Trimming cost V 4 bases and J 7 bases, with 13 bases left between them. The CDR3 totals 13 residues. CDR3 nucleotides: TGTGCCAGCAGCTACCCACCAGGGGTTGGCTACACCTTC. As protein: CASSYPPGVGYTF.

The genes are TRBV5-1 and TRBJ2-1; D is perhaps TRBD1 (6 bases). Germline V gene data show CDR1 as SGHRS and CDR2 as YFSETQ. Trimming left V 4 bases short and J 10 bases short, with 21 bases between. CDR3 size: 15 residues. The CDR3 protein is CASSARTGTPSEQFF. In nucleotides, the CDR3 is TGCGCCAGCAGCGCCAGGACCGGGACACCCTCCGAGCAGTTCTTC.

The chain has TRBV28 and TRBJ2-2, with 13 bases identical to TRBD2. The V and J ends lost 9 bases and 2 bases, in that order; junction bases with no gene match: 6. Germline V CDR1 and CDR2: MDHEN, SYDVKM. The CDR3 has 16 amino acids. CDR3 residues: CASSTSGGPNTGELFF. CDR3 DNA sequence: TGTGCCAGTTCGACTAGCGGGGGGCCAAACACCGGGGAGCTGTTTTTT.

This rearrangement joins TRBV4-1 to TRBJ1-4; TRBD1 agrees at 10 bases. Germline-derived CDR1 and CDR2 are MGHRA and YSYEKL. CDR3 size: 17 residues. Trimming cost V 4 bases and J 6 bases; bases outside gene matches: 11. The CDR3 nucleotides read TGCGCCAGCAGCCTACAACCAATCGGGACAGGGGATGAAAAACTGTTTTTT. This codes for CASSLQPIGTGDEKLFF.

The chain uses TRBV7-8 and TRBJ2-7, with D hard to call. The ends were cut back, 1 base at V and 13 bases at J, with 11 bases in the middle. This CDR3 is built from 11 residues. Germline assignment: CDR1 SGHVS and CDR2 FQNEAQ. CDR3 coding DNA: TGTGCCAGCAGCTTAGTGTCGTTGACATACTTC. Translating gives CASSLVSLTYF.

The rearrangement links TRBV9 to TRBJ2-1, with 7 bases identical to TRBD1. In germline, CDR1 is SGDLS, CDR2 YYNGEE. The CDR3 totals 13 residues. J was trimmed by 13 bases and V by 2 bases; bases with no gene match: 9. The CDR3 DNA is TGTGCCAGCAGCGTGGGAAGACAGGGCAAACAGTTCTTC. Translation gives CASSVGRQGKQFF.

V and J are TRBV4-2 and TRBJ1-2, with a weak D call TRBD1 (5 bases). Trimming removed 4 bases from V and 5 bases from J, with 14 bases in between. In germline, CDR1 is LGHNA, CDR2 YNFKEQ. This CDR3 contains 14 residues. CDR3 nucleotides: TGTGCCAGCAGCCCGGGACCGGCGATGTATGGCTACACCTTC. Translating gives CASSPGPAMYGYTF.